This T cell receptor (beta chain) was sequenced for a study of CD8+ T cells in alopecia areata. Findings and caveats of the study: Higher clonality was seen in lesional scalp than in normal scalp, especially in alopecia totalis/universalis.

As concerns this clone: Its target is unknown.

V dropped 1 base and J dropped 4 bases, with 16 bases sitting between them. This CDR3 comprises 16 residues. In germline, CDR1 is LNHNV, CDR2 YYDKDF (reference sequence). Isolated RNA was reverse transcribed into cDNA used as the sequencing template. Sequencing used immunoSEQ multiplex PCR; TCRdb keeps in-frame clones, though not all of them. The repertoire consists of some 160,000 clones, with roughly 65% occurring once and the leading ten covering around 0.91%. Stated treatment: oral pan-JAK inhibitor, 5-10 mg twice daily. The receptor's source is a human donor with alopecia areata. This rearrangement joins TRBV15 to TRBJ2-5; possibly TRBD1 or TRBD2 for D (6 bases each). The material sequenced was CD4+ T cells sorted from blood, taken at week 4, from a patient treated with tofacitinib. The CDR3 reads CATSRGLGGQGETQYF. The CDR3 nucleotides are TGTGCCACCAGCAGAGGGTTGGGGGGCCAGGGAGAGACCCAGTACTTC. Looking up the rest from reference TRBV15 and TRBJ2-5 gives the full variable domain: DAMVIQNPRYQVTQFGKPVTLSCSQTLNHNVMYWYQQKSSQAPKLLFHYYDKDFNNEADTPDNFQSRRPNTSFCFLDIRSPGLGDTAMYLCATSRGLGGQGETQYFGPGTRLLVL.